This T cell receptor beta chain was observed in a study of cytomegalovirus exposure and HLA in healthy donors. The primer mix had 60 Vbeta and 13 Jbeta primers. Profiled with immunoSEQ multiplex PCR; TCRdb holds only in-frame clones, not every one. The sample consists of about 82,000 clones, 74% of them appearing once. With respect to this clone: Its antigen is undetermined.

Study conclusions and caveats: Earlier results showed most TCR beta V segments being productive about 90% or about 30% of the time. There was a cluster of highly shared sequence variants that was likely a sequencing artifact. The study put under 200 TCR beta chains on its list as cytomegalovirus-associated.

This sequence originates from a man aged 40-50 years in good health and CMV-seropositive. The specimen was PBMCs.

CDR3 nucleotides: TGTGCCAGCAGGCCTACAGGGAACACTGAAGCTTTCTTT. Translated, it gives CASRPTGNTEAFF. The chain couples TRBV7-9 to TRBJ1-1; the D gene is possibly TRBD1 (5 bases). Germline CDR1 and CDR2: SEHNR and FQNEAQ (reference sequence). The V and J ends lost 6 bases and 1 base respectively, with 9 bases between them. The CDR3 covers 13 residues.